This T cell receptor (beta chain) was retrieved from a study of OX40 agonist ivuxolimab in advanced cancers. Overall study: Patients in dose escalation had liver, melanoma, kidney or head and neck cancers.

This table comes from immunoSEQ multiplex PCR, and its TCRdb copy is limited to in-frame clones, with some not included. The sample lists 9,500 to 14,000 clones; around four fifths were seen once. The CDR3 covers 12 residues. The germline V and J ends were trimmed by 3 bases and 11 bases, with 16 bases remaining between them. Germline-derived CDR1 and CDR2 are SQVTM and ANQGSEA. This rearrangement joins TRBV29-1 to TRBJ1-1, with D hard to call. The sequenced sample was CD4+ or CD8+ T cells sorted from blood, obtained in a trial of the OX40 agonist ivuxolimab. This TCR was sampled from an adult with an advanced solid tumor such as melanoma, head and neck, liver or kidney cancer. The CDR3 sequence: CSVELGKGGAFF. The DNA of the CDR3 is TGCAGCGTTGAGTTAGGGAAAGGTGGCGCTTTCTTT.